This T cell receptor (beta chain) emerged from a study of cytomegalovirus exposure and HLA in healthy donors. Study-level points and caveats: Other equally common chains were less clonally expanded than HLA-associated TCR beta chains, a later analysis showed.

As concerns this clone: Antigen unknown.

Germline V gene sequence: CDR1 SGHDT, CDR2 YYEEEE. CDR3 length: 11 amino acids. V was cut by 0 bases and J by 7 bases, with 5 bases left in between. The PCR used 60 Vbeta and 13 Jbeta primers. Sequencing was performed with immunoSEQ multiplex PCR; in TCRdb, only in-frame clones are kept and a portion is missing. The data hold 90,000 to 120,000 clones, with about 68% observed a single time. The sample was PBMCs. The sequence was collected from a male donor in good health and CMV-seropositive. The chain recombines TRBV5-6 with TRBJ2-7, with D hard to call. The CDR3, as DNA: TGTGCCAGCAGCTTGGGAGGAGAGCAGTACTTC. Its translation is CASSLGGEQYF.